This TCR beta chain was identified during a study of OX40 agonist ivuxolimab in advanced cancers. Across the whole study: An anti-OX40 (CD134) antibody with agonistic activity, ivuxolimab, was administered to patients.

Measured with immunoSEQ multiplex PCR; TCRdb has only the in-frame clones, and not every one. This table has around 79,000 clones, 85% appearing once. As for this clone: The antigen is undetermined.

Study-level results: The average count of expanded clones was higher among CD8+ T cells than among CD4+.

Germline loops: CDR1 LGHNA, CDR2 YSLEER. The CDR3 is 20 amino acids. The ends lost 1 base at V and 8 bases at J; junction bases unmatched: 19. The V call is TRBV4-3, the J call TRBJ1-4; TRBD1 agrees at 10 bases. The receptor's source is an adult with an advanced solid tumor such as melanoma, head and neck, liver or kidney cancer. The source material was CD4+ or CD8+ T cells sorted from blood, sampled in a trial of the OX40 agonist ivuxolimab. CDR3 region: CASSQVLPGQGYGWREKLFF. In DNA form, the CDR3 reads TGCGCCAGCAGCCAAGTGTTGCCGGGACAGGGGTATGGGTGGCGGGAAAAACTGTTTTTT.